The 5 T cell receptor beta chains given below trace back to one sample, sequenced in a study of T cell responses to AZD1222 COVID-19 vaccine. TCRdb's copy holds only in-frame clones and misses some; the assay was immunoSEQ multiplex PCR. The sample shows about 93,000 clones, nearly 90% of them seen only once. The specimen was peripheral blood, collected on day 0 of MenACWY control vaccination. The receptors here all came from an adult in good health.

The chain employs TRBV5-6 and TRBJ1-1; D is unresolved. This CDR3 has 15 residues. CDR1 is SGHDT, CDR2 YYEEEE, per germline. The ends were cut back, 0 bases at V and 3 bases at J, with 12 bases in the middle. The CDR3 DNA reads TGTGCCAGCAGCTTGGGGAGGTTTCGTGACACTGAAGCTTTCTTT. Protein product: CASSLGRFRDTEAFF.

This chain connects TRBV15 to TRBJ2-7; D not resolved. V was clipped by 0 bases and J by 2 bases, with 20 bases between them. The CDR3 has 18 residues. Germline assignment: CDR1 LNHNV and CDR2 YYDKDF (reference sequence). This chain's CDR3 is CATSRETLRSTSPYEQYF. The CDR3 nucleotides read TGTGCCACCAGCAGAGAAACACTTCGGTCCACTTCGCCCTACGAGCAGTACTTC.

The rearrangement uses TRBV5-4 and TRBJ2-1; possible D gene TRBD2, 6 bases. V lost 2 bases and J lost 6, with 9 bases in between. CDR3 length: 13 residues. The germline V gene has CDR1 SGHNT and CDR2 YYREEE (reference sequence). CDR3 coding DNA: TGTGCCAGCAGCTTTGGGGGAGGCAATGAGCAGTTCTTC. Its protein product is CASSFGGGNEQFF.

This clone was seen a handful of times. V and J are TRBV5-1 and TRBJ1-4; no definite D call. Trimming removed 0 bases at V and 5 bases at J, with 11 bases between. Germline V gene lookup returns CDR1 SGHRS and CDR2 YFSETQ. This CDR3 is built from 15 residues. The CDR3 reads CASSLEAVQNEKLFF. The DNA of the CDR3 is TGCGCCAGCAGCTTGGAGGCGGTGCAGAATGAAAAACTGTTTTTT. The complete variable domain, with remaining parts taken from reference TRBV5-1 and TRBJ1-4, reads KAGVTQTPRYLIKTRGQQVTLSCSPISGHRSVSWYQQTPGQGLQFLFEYFSETQRNKGNFPGRFSGRQFSNSRSEMNVSTLELGDSALYLCASSLEAVQNEKLFFGSGTQLSVL.

There are a few counts of this clone. The chain carries TRBV10-3 and TRBJ1-3; D not resolved. The germline CDR1 and CDR2 sequences are ENHRY and SYGVKD. The CDR3 extends over 12 amino acids. V was pared by 7 bases and J by 7 bases, with 11 bases between. For the CDR3, the DNA is TGTGCCATCATGGACCCCAGGAACACCATATATTTT. Translated: CAIMDPRNTIYF.